Below, one T cell receptor beta chain is given with its context. The antigen remains unidentified. The germline V gene encodes CDR1 MNHEY and CDR2 SVGEGT. Trimming shortened V by 4 bases and J by 2 bases, and 9 bases separated the two germline ends. CDR3 size: 13 residues. The entry originates in a study of T cells after yellow fever vaccination. TCRdb ran MiXCR on the 5' RACE reads and lists one entry per CDR3 protein. Counted here are roughly 520,000 distinct CDR3 sequences, roughly a fifth occurring once; the ten biggest clones make up roughly a sixth. Study conclusions and caveats: Booster samples showed a return of most primary-vaccination clones (roughly 96% CD4, about 87% CD8). It was a small share of clonotypes that appeared in both CD4 and CD8 compartments.

This specimen was PBMCs, taken less than 25 days after the first yellow fever vaccination. This receptor was identified in a man aged 18 to 35 who received the YFV17D yellow fever vaccine. The rearrangement joins TRBV6-2 or TRBV6-3 to TRBJ2-7, with D perhaps matching TRBD1 (5 bases). For the CDR3, the DNA is TGTGCCAGCAGTTCCAGGGCCCCCTACGAGCAGTACGTC. Protein product: CASSSRAPYEQYV.